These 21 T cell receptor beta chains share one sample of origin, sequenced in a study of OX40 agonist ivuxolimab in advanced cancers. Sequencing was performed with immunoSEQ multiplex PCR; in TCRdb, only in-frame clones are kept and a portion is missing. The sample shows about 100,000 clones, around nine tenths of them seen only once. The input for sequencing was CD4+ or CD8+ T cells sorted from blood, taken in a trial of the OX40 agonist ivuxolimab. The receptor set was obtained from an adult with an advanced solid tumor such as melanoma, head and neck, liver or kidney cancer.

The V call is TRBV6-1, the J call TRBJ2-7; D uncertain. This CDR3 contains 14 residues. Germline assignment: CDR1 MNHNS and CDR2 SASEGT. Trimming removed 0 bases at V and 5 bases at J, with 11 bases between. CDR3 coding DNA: TGTGCCAGCAGTGAAGCAGGCCCTCTGAACGAGCAGTACTTC. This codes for CASSEAGPLNEQYF.

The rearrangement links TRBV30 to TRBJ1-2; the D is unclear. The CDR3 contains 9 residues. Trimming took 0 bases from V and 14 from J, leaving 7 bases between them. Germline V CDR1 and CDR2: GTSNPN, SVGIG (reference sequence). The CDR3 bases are TGTGCCTGGAGTGTACCCCCAACCTTC. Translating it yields CAWSVPPTF.

DNA of the CDR3: TGTGCCAGCAGCCTAGGGAGCGGGAGTCGCACCGGGGAGCTGTTTTTT. Translated, it gives CASSLGSGSRTGELFF. The rearrangement joins TRBV11-2 to TRBJ2-2; 8 bases match TRBD2. The trim removed 5 bases at V and 4 bases at J, leaving 9 bases unmatched. The V gene's germline CDR1 is SGHAT and CDR2 FQNNGV. CDR3 length: 16 amino acids.

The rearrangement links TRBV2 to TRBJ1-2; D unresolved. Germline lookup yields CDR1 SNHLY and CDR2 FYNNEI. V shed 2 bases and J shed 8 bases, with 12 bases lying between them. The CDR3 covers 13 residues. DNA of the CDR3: TGTGCCAGCAGTGAAAGAGAGGGTTCCGGCTACACCTTC. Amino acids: CASSEREGSGYTF.

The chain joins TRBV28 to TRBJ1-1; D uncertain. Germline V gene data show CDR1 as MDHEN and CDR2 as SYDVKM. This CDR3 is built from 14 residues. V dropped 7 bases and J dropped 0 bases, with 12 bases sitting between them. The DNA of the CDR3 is TGTGCCAGCACACCCCCGACCCTGAACACTGAAGCTTTCTTT. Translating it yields CASTPPTLNTEAFF. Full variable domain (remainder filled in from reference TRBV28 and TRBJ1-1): DVKVTQSSRYLVKRTGEKVFLECVQDMDHENMFWYRQDPGLGLRLIYFSYDVKMKEKGDIPEGYSVSREKKERFSLILESASTNQTSMYLCASTPPTLNTEAFFGQGTRLTVV.

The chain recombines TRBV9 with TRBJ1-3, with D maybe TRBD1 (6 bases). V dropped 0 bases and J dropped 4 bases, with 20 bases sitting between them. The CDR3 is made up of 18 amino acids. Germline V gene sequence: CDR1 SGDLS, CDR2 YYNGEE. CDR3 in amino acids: CASSVEPGGRSFGNTIYF. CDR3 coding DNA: TGTGCCAGCAGCGTAGAGCCCGGGGGCAGATCCTTCGGAAACACCATATATTTT.

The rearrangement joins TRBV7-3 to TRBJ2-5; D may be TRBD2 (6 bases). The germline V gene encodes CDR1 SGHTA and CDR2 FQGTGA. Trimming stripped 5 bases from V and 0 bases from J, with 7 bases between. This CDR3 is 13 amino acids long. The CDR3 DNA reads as TGTGCCAGCAGCCGGGGGTACCAAGAGACCCAGTACTTC. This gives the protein CASSRGYQETQYF.

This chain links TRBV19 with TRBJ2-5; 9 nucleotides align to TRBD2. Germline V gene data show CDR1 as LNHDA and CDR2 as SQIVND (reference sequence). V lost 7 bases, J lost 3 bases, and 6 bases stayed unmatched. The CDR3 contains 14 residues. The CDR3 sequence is CASKVAGGKETQYF. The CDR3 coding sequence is TGTGCCAGTAAGGTCGCGGGGGGGAAAGAGACCCAGTACTTC. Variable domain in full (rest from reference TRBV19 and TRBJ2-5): DGGITQSPKYLFRKEGQNVTLSCEQNLNHDAMYWYRQDPGQGLRLIYYSQIVNDFQKGDIAEGYSVSREKKESFPLTVTSAQKNPTAFYLCASKVAGGKETQYFGPGTRLLVL.

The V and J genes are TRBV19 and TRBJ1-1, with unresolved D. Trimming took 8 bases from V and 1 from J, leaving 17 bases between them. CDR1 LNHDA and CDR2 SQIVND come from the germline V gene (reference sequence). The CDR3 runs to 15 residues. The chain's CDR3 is CASVNGGFGNTEAFF. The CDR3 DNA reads TGTGCCAGTGTAAACGGAGGCTTTGGGAACACTGAAGCTTTCTTT.

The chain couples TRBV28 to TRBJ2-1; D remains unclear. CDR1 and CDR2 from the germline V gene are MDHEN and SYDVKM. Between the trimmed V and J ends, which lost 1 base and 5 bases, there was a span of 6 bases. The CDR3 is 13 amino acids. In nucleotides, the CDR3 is TGTGCCAGCAGTTTATATCTGCACAATGAGCAGTTCTTC. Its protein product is CASSLYLHNEQFF.

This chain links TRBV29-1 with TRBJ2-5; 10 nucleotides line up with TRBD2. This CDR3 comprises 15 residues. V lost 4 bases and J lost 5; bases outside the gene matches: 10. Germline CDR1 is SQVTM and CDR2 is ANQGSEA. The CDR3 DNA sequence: TGCAGCGTTGTTGTCTTGCTAGCGGGAGATGAGACCCAGTACTTC. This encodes CSVVVLLAGDETQYF.

CDR3 amino acids: CASNQGGPNEKLFF. CDR3 nucleotide sequence: TGCGCCAGCAACCAGGGGGGGCCTAATGAAAAACTGTTTTTT. The V call is TRBV4-1, the J call TRBJ1-4; 7 positions match TRBD1. CDR3 length: 14 residues. With 7 bases clipped from V and 3 bases from J, the junction kept 5 bases outside the gene matches. CDR1 is MGHRA, CDR2 YSYEKL, per germline.

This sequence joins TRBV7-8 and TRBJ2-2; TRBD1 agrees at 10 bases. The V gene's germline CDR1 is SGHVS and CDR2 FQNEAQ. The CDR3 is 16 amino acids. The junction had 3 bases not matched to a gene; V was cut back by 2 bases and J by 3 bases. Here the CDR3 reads CASSLMGTGDTGELFF. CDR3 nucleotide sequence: TGTGCCAGCAGCTTAATGGGGACAGGGGACACCGGGGAGCTGTTTTTT.

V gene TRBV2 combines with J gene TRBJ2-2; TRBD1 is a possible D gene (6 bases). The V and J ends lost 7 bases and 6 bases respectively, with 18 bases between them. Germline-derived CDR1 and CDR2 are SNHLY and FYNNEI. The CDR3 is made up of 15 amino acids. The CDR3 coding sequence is TGTGCCAGCACCGAGAGGGGGAACGTTCCCGGGGAGCTGTTTTTT. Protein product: CASTERGNVPGELFF.

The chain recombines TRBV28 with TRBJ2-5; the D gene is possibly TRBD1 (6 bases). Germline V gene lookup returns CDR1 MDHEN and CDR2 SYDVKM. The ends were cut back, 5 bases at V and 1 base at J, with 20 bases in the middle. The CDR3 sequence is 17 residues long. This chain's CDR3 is CASSPSPGQLSQETQYF. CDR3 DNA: TGTGCCAGCAGTCCCTCTCCCGGACAGCTCTCCCAAGAGACCCAGTACTTC.

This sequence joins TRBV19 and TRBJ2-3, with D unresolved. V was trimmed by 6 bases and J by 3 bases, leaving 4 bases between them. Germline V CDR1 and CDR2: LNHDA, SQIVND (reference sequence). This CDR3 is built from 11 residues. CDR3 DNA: TGTGCCAGTAGAGAGACAGATACGCAGTATTTT. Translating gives CASRETDTQYF.

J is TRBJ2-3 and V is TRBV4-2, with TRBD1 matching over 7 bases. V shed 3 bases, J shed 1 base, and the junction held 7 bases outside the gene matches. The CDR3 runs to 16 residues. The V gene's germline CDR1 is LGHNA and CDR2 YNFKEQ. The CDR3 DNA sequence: TGTGCCAGCAGCCACTATACAGGGGACGGCACAGATACGCAGTATTTT. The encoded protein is CASSHYTGDGTDTQYF.

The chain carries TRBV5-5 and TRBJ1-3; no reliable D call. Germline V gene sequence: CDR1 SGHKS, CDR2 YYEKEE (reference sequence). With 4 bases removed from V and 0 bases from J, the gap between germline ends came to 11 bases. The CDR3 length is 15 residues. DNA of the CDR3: TGTGCCAGCAGCCTTACTGACGGCTCTGGAAACACCATATATTTT. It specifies CASSLTDGSGNTIYF.

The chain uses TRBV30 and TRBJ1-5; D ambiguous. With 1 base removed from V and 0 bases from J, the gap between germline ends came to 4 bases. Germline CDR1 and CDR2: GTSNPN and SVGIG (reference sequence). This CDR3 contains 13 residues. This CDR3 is CAWSDTSNQPQHF. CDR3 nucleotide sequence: TGTGCCTGGAGTGACACTAGCAATCAGCCCCAGCATTTT.

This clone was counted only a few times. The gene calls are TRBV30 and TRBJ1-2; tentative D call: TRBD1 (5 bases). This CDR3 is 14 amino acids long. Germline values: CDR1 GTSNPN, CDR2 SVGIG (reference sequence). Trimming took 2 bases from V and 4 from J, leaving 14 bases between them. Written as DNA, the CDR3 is TGTGCCTGGAGTAACGGGGGGGGGACCTATGGCTACACCTTC. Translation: CAWSNGGGTYGYTF.

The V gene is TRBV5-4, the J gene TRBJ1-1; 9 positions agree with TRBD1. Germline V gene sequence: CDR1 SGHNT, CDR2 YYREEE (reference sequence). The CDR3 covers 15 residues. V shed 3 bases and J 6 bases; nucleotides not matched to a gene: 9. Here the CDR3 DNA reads TGTGCCAGCAGCTCCCCGGGACAGGGCCTGGCTGAAGCTTTCTTT. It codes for CASSSPGQGLAEAFF.